This T cell receptor (beta chain) derives from a study of blood T cell repertoires in COVID-19. Method: immunoSEQ multiplex PCR; TCRdb's copy keeps in-frame clones and lacks some. In the table there are nearly 350,000 clones, around 82% of which are singletons. Looked up from germline, CDR1 is LNHDA and CDR2 is SQIVND (reference sequence). The CDR3 length is 15 residues. J was trimmed by 8 bases and V by 7 bases; bases with no gene match: 14. This clone rates as medium-sized (0.01 to 0.1%). Sequencing was carried out using peripheral blood. This receptor was obtained from a man aged 25 to 40 with active or convalescent COVID-19. The chain recombines TRBV19 with TRBJ1-5, with 7 bases lining up with TRBD1. CDR3 loop: CASTSGQEISKPQHF. The DNA of the CDR3 is TGTGCCAGTACCTCTGGACAGGAAATTTCGAAGCCCCAGCATTTT.